The clone carrying this T cell receptor beta chain was found many times. Its antigen is still unknown. The data originate from a study of regulatory T cells in long-lasting Graves disease. Construction of the TCR beta libraries employed iRepertoire HTBI primers in conjunction with Arm-PCR of CDR3 regions. TCRdb re-analysed the multiplex PCR reads in MiXCR, keeping a single row per CDR3 protein. The data show about 420,000 distinct CDR3 sequences, with about 15% seen just once and approximately 22% held by the top ten. Time point specified: newly diagnosed GD, antithyroid drugs for less than 3 months. The TCR library was prepared using RNA isolated from PBMCs. Into tubes containing EDTA, roughly 10 milliliters of peripheral blood were drawn. General study results and limits: The number of shared public clonotypes was higher in persistent patients (fewer than 3,000) than new patients (under 1,000).

The data were also submitted as part of a second study, on T cells in Graves' hyperthyroidism and ophthalmopathy. As that report states: Clonotypes that were expanded in thyroid above 0.001 mostly appeared in blood too.

The receptor comes from a woman aged 18-29 years with Graves disease. The sequences come from peripheral blood mononuclear cells (PBMCs), collected at new diagnosis, from a patient treated with antithyroid drugs.

In DNA form, the CDR3 reads TGTGCCAGCAGCCTATTCGCGTACACTGAAGCTTTCTTT. Its protein is CASSLFAYTEAFF. V usage is TRBV3-1 and J usage is TRBJ1-1; no firm D call. Germline V gene lookup returns CDR1 LGHDT and CDR2 YNNKEL (reference sequence). V was clipped by 4 bases and J by 3 bases, with 9 bases between them. This CDR3 is built from 13 residues.